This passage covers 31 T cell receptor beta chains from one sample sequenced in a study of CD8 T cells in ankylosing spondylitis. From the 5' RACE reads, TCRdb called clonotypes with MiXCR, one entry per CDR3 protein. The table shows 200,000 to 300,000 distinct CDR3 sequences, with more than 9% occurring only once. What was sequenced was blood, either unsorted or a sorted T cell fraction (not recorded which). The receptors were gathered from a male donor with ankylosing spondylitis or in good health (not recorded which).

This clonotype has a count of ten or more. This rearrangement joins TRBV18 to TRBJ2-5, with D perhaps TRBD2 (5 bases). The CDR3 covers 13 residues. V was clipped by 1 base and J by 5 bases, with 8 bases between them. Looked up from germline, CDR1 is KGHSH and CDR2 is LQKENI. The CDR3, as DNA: TGTGCCAGCTCACCACTAGCGAAGGAGACCCAGTACTTC. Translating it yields CASSPLAKETQYF. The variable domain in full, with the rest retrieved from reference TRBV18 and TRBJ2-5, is NAGVMQNPRHLVRRRGQEARLRCSPMKGHSHVYWYRQLPEEGLKFMVYLQKENIIDESGMPKERFSAEFPKEGPSILRIQQVVRGDSAAYFCASSPLAKETQYFGPGTRLLVL.

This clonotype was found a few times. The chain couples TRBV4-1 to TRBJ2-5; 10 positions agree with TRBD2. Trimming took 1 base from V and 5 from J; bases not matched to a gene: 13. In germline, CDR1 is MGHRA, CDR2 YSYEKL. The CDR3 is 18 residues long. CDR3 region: CASSQGTSGVSVGETQYF. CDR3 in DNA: TGCGCCAGCAGCCAAGGAACTAGCGGGGTCTCCGTCGGCGAGACCCAGTACTTC.

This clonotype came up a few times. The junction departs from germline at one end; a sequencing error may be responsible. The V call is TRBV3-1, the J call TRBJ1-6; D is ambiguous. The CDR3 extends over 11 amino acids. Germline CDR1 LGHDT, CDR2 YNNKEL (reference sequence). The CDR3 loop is CATMARGIHFF. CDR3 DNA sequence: TGTGCCACGATGGCTCGGGGAATTCACTTCTTT.

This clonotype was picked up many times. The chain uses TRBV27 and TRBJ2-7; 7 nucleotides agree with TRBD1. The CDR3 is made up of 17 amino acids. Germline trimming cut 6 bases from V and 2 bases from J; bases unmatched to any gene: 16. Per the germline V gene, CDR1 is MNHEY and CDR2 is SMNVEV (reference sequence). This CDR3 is CASSFPGRTGKTYEQYF. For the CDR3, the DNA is TGTGCCAGCAGCTTTCCTGGTAGGACAGGCAAAACCTACGAGCAGTACTTC.

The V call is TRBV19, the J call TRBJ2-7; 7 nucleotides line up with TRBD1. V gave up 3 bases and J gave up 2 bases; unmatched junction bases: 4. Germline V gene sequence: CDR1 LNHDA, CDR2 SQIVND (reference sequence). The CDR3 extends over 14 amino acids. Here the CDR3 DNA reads TGTGCCAGTAGTATCGCGGACAGGCCCTACGAGCAGTACTTC. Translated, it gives CASSIADRPYEQYF.

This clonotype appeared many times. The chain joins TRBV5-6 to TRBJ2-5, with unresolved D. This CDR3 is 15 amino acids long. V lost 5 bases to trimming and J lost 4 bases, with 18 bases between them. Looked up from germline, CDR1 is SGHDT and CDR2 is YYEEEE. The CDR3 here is CASRDGPTRTETQYF. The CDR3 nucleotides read TGTGCCAGCAGGGATGGGCCAACCCGGACAGAGACCCAGTACTTC.

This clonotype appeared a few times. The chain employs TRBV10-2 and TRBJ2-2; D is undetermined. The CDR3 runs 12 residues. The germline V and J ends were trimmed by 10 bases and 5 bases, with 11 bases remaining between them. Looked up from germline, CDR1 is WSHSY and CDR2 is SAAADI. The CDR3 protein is CATRSGTGELFF. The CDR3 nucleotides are TGCGCCACCCGATCCGGGACCGGGGAGCTGTTTTTT.

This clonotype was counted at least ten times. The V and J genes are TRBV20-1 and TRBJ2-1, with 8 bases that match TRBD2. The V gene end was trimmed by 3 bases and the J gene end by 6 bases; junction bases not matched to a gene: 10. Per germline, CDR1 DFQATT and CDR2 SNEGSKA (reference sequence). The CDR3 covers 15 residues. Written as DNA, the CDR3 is TGCAGTGCTAGCAGGGCGGCTAGCGGGCGCAATGAGCAGTTCTTC. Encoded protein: CSASRAASGRNEQFF.

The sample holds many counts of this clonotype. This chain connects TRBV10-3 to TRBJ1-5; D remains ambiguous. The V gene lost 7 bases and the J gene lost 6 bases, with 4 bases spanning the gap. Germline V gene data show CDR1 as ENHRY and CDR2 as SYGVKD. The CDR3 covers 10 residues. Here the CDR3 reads CAIKGQPQHF. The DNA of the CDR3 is TGTGCCATCAAGGGTCAGCCCCAGCATTTT.

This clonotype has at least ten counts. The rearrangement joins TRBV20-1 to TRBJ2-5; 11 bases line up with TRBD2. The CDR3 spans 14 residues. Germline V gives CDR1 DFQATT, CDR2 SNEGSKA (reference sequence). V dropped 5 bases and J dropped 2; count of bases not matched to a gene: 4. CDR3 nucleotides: TGCAGTGCTCTAGCGGGGGGCAATCAAGAGACCCAGTACTTC. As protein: CSALAGGNQETQYF.

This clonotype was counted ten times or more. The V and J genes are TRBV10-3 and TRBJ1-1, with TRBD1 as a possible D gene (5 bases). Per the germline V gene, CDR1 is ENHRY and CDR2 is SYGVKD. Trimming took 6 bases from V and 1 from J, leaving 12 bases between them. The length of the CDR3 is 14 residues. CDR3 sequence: CAISPSTANTEAFF. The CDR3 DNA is TGTGCCATCAGCCCTTCGACAGCGAACACTGAAGCTTTCTTT.

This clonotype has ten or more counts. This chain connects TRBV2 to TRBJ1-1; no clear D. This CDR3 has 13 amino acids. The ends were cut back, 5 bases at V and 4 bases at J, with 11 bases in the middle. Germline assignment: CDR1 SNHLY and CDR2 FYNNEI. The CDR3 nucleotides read TGTGCCAGCAGTCGCACACAAATCACTGAAGCTTTCTTT. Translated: CASSRTQITEAFF.

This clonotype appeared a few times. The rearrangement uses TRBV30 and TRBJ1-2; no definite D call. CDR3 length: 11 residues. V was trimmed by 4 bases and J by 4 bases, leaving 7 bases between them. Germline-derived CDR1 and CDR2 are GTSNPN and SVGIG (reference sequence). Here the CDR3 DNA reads TGTGCCTGGAAATACGTCTATGGCTACACCTTC. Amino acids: CAWKYVYGYTF. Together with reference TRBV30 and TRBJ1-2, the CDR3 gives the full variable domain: SQTIHQWPATLVQPVGSPLSLECTVEGTSNPNLYWYRQAAGRGLQLLFYSVGIGQISSEVPQNLSASRPQDRQFILSSKKLLLSDSGFYLCAWKYVYGYTFGSGTRLTVV.

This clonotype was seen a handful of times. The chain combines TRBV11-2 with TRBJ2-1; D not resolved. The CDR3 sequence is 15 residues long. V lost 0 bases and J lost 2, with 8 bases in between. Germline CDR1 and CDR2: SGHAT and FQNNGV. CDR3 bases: TGTGCCAGCAGCTTAGACAGGAGCCCCTACAATGAGCAGTTCTTC. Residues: CASSLDRSPYNEQFF.

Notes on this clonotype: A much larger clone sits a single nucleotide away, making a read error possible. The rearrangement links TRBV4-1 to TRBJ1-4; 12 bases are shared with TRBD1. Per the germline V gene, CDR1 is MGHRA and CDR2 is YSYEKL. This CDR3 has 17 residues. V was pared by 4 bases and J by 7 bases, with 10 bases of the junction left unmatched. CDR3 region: CASSRAGQGAVGEKLFF. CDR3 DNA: TGCGCCAGCAGCCGAGCGGGACAGGGGGCAGTCGGTGAAAAACTGTTTTTT.

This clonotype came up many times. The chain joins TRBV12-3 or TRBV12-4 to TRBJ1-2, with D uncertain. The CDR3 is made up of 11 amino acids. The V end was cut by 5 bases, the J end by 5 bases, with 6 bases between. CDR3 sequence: CASSGGYGYTF. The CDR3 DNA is TGTGCCAGCAGTGGAGGGTATGGCTACACCTTC.

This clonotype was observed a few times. The CDR3 sequence is CATKGGGPLARQYF. The CDR3 coding sequence is TGTGCCACCAAGGGGGGAGGGCCGTTGGCTCGACAGTACTTC. The rearrangement joins TRBV15 to TRBJ2-4; TRBD2 might be the D (7 bases). With 7 bases removed from V and 13 bases from J, the gap between germline ends came to 23 bases. The CDR3 contains 14 residues. The germline V gene encodes CDR1 LNHNV and CDR2 YYDKDF (reference sequence).

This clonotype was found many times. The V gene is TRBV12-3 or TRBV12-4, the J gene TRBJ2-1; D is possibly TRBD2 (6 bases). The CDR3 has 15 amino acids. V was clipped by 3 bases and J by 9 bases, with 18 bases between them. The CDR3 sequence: CASSFGGALWGEQFF. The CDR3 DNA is TGTGCCAGCAGTTTTGGAGGGGCCCTCTGGGGTGAGCAGTTCTTC.

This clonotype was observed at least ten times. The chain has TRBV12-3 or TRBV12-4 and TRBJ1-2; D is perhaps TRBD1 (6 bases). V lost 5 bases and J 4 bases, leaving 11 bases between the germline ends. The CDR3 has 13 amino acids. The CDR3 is CASSQGGTYGYTF. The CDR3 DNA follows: TGTGCCAGCAGTCAAGGGGGGACCTATGGCTACACCTTC.

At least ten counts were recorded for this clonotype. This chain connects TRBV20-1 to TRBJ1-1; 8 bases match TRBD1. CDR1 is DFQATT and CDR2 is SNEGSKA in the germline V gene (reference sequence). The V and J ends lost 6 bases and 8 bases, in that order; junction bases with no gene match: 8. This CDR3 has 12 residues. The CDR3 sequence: CSARGQGGEAFF. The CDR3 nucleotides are TGCAGTGCCAGGGGGCAGGGCGGGGAAGCTTTCTTT.

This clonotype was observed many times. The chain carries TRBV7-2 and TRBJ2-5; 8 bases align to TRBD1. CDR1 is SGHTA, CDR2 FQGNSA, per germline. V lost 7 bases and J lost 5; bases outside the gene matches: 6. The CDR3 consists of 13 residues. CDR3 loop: CASNDRGRETQYF. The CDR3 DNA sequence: TGTGCCAGCAACGACAGGGGCAGGGAGACCCAGTACTTC.

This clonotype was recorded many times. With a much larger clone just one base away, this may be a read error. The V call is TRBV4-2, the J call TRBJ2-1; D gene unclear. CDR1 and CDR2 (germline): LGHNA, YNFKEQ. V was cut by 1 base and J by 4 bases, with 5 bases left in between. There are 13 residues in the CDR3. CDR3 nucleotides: TGTGCCAGCAGCCAAGGCCCTTACAATGAGCAGTTCTTC. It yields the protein CASSQGPYNEQFF.

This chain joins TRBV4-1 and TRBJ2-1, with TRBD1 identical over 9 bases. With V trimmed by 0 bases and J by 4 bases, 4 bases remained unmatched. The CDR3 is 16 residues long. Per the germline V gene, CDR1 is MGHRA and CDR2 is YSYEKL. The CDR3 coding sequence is TGCGCCAGCAGCCAAGAGAGGGGACAGGGATACAATGAGCAGTTCTTC. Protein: CASSQERGQGYNEQFF.

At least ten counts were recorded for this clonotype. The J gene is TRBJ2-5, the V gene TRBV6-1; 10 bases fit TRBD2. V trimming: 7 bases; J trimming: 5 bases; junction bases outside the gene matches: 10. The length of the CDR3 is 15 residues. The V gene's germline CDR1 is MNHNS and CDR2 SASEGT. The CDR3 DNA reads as TGTGCCAGCACCGATAGCGGGGGGCCACGGGAGACCCAGTACTTC. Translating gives CASTDSGGPRETQYF.

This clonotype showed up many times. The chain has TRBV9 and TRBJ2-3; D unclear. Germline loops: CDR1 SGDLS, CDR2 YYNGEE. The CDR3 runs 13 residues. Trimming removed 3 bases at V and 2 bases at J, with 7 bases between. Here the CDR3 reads CASSASYTDTQYF. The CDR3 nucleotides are TGTGCCAGCAGCGCCTCTTACACAGATACGCAGTATTTT.

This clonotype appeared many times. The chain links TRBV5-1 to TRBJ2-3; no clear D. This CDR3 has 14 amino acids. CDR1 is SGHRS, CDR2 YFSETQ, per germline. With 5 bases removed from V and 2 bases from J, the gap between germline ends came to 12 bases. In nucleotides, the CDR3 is TGCGCCAGCAGTGTTGTACTGCCCACAGATACGCAGTATTTT. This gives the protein CASSVVLPTDTQYF.

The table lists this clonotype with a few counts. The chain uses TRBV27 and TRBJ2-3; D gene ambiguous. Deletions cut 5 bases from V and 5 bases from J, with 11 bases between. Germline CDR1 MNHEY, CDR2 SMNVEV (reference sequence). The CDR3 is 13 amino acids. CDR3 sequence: CASSEISGDTQYF. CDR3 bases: TGTGCCAGCAGTGAGATTAGTGGAGATACGCAGTATTTT.

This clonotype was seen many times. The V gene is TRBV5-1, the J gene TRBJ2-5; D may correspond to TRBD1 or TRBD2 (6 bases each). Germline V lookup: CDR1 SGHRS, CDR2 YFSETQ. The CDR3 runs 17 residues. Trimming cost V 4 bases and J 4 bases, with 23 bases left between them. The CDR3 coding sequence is TGCGCCAGCAGCCATGGGGGGCCGCTCGCCGATCTAGAGACCCAGTACTTC. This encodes CASSHGGPLADLETQYF.

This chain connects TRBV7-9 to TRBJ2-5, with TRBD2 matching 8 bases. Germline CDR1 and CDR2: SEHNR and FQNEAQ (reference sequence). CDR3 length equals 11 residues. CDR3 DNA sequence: TGTGGTAGCGGGGCCCAAGAGACCCAGTACTTC. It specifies CGSGAQETQYF.

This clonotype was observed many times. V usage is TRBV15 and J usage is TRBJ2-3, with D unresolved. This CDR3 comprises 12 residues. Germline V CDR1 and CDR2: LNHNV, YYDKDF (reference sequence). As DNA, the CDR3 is TGTGCGACCGCCGCTAGTGCAGATACGCAGTATTTT. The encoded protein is CATAASADTQYF.

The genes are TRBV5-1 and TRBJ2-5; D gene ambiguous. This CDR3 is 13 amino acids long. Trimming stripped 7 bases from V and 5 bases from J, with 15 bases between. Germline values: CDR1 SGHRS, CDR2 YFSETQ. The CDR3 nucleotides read TGCGCCAGCCAACTGGACCCCCGGGAGACCCAGTACTTC. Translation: CASQLDPRETQYF.